The TCR beta chain under discussion was sequenced for a study of yellow fever vaccine responses in identical twins. MiXCR, run by TCRdb on the RT-PCR reads, gives a single entry per CDR3 protein. The repertoire has 30,000 to 40,000 distinct CDR3 sequences, 45% to 65% of them found once; the top ten carry over 3.5%. Study-level points and caveats: The T cell response to vaccination in identical twins was reportedly partly convergent and partly personalized.

V dropped 4 bases and J dropped 1 base, with 11 bases sitting between them. Germline loops: CDR1 DFQATT, CDR2 SNEGSKA (reference sequence). This CDR3 comprises 14 residues. This clonotype was found once. Antigen: not known. The sample was T cells from blood (PBMCs), unsorted or a sorted subset (not recorded which), taken before or after yellow fever vaccination (not recorded which). V is TRBV20-1 and J is TRBJ2-1; no clear D gene. This TCR derives from a woman younger than 30 who received the yellow fever vaccine. CDR3 sequence: CSAISQSSYNEQFF. The CDR3 nucleotides are TGCAGTGCTATCTCCCAGTCATCCTACAATGAGCAGTTCTTC.